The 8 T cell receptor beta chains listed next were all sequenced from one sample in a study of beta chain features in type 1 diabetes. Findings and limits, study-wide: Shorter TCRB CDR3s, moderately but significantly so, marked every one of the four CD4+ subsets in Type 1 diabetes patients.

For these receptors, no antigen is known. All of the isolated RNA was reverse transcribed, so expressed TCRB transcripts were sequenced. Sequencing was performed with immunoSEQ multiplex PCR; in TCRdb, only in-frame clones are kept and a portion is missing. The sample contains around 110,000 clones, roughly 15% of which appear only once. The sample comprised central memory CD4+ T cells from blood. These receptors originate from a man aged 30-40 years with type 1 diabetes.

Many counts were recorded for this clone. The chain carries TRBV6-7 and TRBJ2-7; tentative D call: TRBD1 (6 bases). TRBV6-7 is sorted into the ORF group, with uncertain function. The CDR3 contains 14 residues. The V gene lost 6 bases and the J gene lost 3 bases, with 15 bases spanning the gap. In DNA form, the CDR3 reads TGTGCCAGCAGCCGATCTACAGGGTACTACGAGCAGTACTTC. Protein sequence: CASSRSTGYYEQYF.

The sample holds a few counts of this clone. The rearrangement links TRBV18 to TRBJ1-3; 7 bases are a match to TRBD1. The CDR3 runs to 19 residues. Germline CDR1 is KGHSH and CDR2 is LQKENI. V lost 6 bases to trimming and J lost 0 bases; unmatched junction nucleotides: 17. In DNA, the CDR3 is TGTGCCAGCTCCCGGGGACAGCCCGAACCTTTGAGCTCTGGAAACACCATATATTTT. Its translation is CASSRGQPEPLSSGNTIYF.

CDR3 DNA sequence: TGCGCCAGCAGCCATGGACAGGGCGGAAGCACCGGGGAGCTGTTTTTT. Its protein is CASSHGQGGSTGELFF. The rearrangement joins TRBV4-3 to TRBJ2-2; 8 positions agree with TRBD1. Germline V gives CDR1 LGHNA, CDR2 YSLEER. This CDR3 is built from 16 residues. The trim removed 3 bases at V and 4 bases at J, leaving 7 bases unmatched.

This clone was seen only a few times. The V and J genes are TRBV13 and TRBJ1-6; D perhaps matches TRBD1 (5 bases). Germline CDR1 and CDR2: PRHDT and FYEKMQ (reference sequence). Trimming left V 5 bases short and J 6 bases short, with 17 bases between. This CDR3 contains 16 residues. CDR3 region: CASSTRVGGFNSPLHF. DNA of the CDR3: TGTGCCAGCAGCACCCGAGTGGGGGGTTTTAATTCACCCCTCCACTTT. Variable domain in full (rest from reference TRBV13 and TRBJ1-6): AAGVIQSPRHLIKEKRETATLKCYPIPRHDTVYWYQQGPGQDPQFLISFYEKMQSDKGSIPDRFSAQQFSDYHSELNMSSLELGDSALYFCASSTRVGGFNSPLHFGNGTRLTVT.

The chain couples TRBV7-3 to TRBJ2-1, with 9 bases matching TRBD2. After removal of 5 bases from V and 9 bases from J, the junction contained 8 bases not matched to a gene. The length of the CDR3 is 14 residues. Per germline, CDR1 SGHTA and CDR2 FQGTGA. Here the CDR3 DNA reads TGTGCCAGCAGCCCCCACTCGGGACTAGCTGAGCAGTTCTTC. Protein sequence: CASSPHSGLAEQFF. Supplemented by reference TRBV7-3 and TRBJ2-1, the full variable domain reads GAGVSQTPSNKVTEKGKYVELRCDPISGHTALYWYRQSLGQGPEFLIYFQGTGAADDSGLPNDRFFAVRPEGSVSTLKIQRTERGDSAVYLCASSPHSGLAEQFFGPGTRLTVL.

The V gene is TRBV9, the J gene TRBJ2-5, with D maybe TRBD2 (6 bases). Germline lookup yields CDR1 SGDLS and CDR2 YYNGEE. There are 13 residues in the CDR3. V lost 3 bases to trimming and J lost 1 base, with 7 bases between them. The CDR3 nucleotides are TGTGCCAGCAGCGATAGCGGCCAAGAGACCCAGTACTTC. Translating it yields CASSDSGQETQYF.

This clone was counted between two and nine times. This CDR3 reads CASSLDRTALQYF. DNA of the CDR3: TGTGCCAGCAGCTTAGATAGGACAGCCTTGCAGTACTTC. V and J are TRBV7-9 and TRBJ2-5; D is perhaps TRBD1 (6 bases). CDR1 is SEHNR and CDR2 is FQNEAQ in the germline V gene (reference sequence). V was cut by 1 base and J by 11 bases, with 14 bases left in between. This CDR3 is built from 13 residues.

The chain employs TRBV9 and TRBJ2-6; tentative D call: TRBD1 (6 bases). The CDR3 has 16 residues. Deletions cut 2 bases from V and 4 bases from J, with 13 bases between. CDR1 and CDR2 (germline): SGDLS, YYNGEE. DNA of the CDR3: TGTGCCAGCAGCGTCAGGGGAACTCTGGGGGCCAACGTCCTGACTTTC. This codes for CASSVRGTLGANVLTF.